This TCR beta chain was obtained from a study of control samples from healthy donors and cancer patients. Sequenced by immunoSEQ multiplex PCR; TCRdb stores in-frame clones only, minus some. The table shows 150,000 to 200,000 clones, with just under 95% occurring only once. The sequence came from a man aged 18 to 35 in good health. The specimen was blood.

This chain's CDR3 is CASSLERGQNTEAFF. The CDR3, as DNA: TGTGCCAGCAGCTTAGAGCGGGGACAGAACACTGAAGCTTTCTTT. The rearrangement uses TRBV7-6 and TRBJ1-1, with a tentative D call TRBD1 (6 bases). CDR3 length: 15 residues. CDR1 SGHVS and CDR2 FNYEAQ come from the germline V gene. Deletions cut 1 base from V and 1 base from J, with 10 bases between.